These T cell receptor beta chains were read from a single sample in a study of tumor and adjacent non-tumor tissue in lung cancer. MiXCR, run by TCRdb on the multiplex PCR reads, gives a single entry per CDR3 protein. The sample consists of around 210,000 distinct CDR3 sequences, about 76% of them appearing once. Sequences were obtained from lung tumor tissue. The receptor source for this set is a man in his fifties or sixties with non-small cell lung cancer. Each CDR3 is given with its conserved first and last residue. Fields, in order: V gene, J gene, CDR3 protein.

>TRBV20-1|TRBJ2-5
CSARPSSGGPPWTQYF
>TRBV7-2|TRBJ2-1
CASILVYRGNEQFF
>TRBV12-3/TRBV12-4|TRBJ2-1
CASARGGSDEQFF
>TRBV11-3|TRBJ2-1
CASSLNGEASIKQFF
>TRBV6-2/TRBV6-3|TRBJ2-7
CTSSYNRPGFGEQYF
>TRBV20-1|TRBJ2-4
CSARDWRPGKNTQYF
>TRBV12-3/TRBV12-4|TRBJ2-3
CACTPSGRPDTQYF
>TRBV12-3/TRBV12-4|TRBJ2-5
CAGSLGLEREGQETQNF
>TRBV9|TRBJ2-1
CASSVASSVLVEQFF
>TRBV6-2/TRBV6-3|TRBJ2-5
CASSRGTTPGETQYF
>TRBV11-3|TRBJ2-1
CAISPEGGGNEQFF
>TRBV4-1|TRBJ2-2
CASSQSLGVTTGELFF
>TRBV13|TRBJ1-4
CASSFVGRGEKLFF
>TRBV9|TRBJ2-5
CASSVGFKGETQYF
>TRBV29-1|TRBJ2-5
CSVLGGDAIETQYF
>TRBV20-1|TRBJ2-1
CSAPHPGLVGGSYNEQFF
>TRBV20-1|TRBJ2-5
CNAIYRVGETQYF
>TRBV10-1|TRBJ1-1
CASSDSTGMSTETFF
>TRBV11-2|NA
CASNPDRGADTQHF
>TRBV5-4|TRBJ1-1
CASSAPLGNLNTEAFF
>TRBV11-2|TRBJ2-3
CARSLTTSIRGGEADTQYF
>TRBV5-4|TRBJ2-3
CASSIPGRASSTDTQYF
>TRBV20-1|TRBJ2-3
CNAVLSGGGADTQYF